The present T cell receptor (beta chain) was sequenced within a study of neurological immune-mediated disorders. TCRdb reanalysed the 5' RACE reads using MiXCR and keeps one entry per CDR3 protein. This sample has 70,000 to 95,000 distinct CDR3 sequences, with under 15% found just once. Findings of the study overall: Patients with HTLV-1-associated myelopathy showed the most TCR clonal expansion. Those with multiple sclerosis showed the least, falling below healthy controls.

The CDR3 is made up of 15 amino acids. The germline V gene encodes CDR1 SGHRS and CDR2 YFSETQ. This sample's time point: longitudinal time-point 2. Concerning this clonotype: What it recognizes is unknown. A clone one base away is much larger, so this may be a read error.

The genes are TRBV5-1 and TRBJ2-1; D is uncertain. This sequence originates from a female donor with HTLV-1-associated myelopathy (HAM/TSP). The material sequenced was PBMCs. The CDR3: CASSLRSSSYYEQFF. The CDR3 nucleotides are TGCGCCAGCAGCTTAAGGTCCAGCTCCTACTATGAGCAGTTCTTC.